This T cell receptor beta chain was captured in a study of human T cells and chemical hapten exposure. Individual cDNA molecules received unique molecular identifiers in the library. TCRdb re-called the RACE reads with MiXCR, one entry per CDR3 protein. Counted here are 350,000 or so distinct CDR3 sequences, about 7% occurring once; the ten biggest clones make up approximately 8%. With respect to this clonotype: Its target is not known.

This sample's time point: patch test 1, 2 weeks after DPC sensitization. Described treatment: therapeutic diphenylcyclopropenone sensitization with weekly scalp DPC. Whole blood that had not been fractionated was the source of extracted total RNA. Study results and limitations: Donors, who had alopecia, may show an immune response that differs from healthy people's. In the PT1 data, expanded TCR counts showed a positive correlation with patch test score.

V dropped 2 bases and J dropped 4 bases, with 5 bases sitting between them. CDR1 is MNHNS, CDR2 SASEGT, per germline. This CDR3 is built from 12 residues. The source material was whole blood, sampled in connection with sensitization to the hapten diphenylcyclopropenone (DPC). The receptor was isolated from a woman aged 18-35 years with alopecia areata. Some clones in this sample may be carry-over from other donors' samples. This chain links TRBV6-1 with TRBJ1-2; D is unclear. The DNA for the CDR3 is TGTGCCAGCAGTGAATCCACCTATGGCTACACCTTC. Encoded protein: CASSESTYGYTF.